Presented here are 24 T cell receptor beta chains from one specimen sequenced in a study of T cells in Graves' hyperthyroidism and ophthalmopathy. What was amplified from RNA transcripts were TCR beta CDR3 regions. HTBI primers were employed in a first-round RT-PCR of the TCR CDR3. TCRdb redid the calling of the multiplex PCR reads with MiXCR, one entry per CDR3 protein. This sample has fewer than 750,000 distinct CDR3 sequences, with roughly 46% found just once. The sample comprised peripheral blood or thyroid tissue (not recorded which). The receptor source for this set is a woman under 30 with Graves' hyperthyroidism.

Note on this clonotype: Sequence at one end of the junction differs from germline and may be a read error. This CDR3 is CASRVTGGYEPYF. DNA for the CDR3: TGTGCCAGTCGGGTCACAGGGGGCTACGAGCCGTACTTC. The V and J genes are TRBV25-1 and TRBJ2-7; TRBD1 agrees at 9 bases. CDR3 size: 13 residues. The germline gives CDR1 MGHDK, CDR2 SYGVNS.

The chain combines TRBV7-2 with TRBJ2-3; perhaps TRBD2 as D (6 bases). The V and J ends lost 0 bases and 2 bases respectively, with 12 bases between them. The germline gives CDR1 SGHTA, CDR2 FQGNSA. The CDR3 covers 16 residues. The CDR3 bases are TGTGCCAGCAGCTTAGCCTTTCGGGGGACCACAGATACGCAGTATTTT. This codes for CASSLAFRGTTDTQYF.

This rearrangement joins TRBV5-6 to TRBJ2-5, with TRBD1 as a possible D gene (5 bases). Trimming took 0 bases from V and 5 from J, leaving 20 bases between them. The CDR3 totals 17 residues. Germline CDR1 is SGHDT and CDR2 is YYEEEE. In DNA form, the CDR3 reads TGTGCCAGCAGCTTGGCGTCCGACAGTGCGTTCTGGGAGACCCAGTACTTC. Its translation is CASSLASDSAFWETQYF.

In this sample, this clonotype turned up many times. The chain links TRBV7-9 to TRBJ2-7, with TRBD1 matching over 7 bases. Germline lookup yields CDR1 SEHNR and CDR2 FQNEAQ (reference sequence). Trimming took 5 bases from V and 3 from J; bases not matched to a gene: 4. This CDR3 spans 13 amino acids. CDR3 coding DNA: TGTGCCAGCAGCCGGGACAGCGACTACGAGCAGTACTTC. Residues: CASSRDSDYEQYF.

There are many counts of this clonotype. This chain uses TRBV19 with TRBJ2-7; 10 bases map to TRBD2. CDR1 is LNHDA and CDR2 is SQIVND in the germline V gene (reference sequence). Unmatched junction bases numbered 4, after V lost 4 bases and J lost 4 bases. The CDR3 loop spans 14 amino acids. The CDR3 DNA reads TGTGCCAGTAGTAATGGACTAGCGGATTACGAGCAGTACTTC. It yields the protein CASSNGLADYEQYF.

Concerning this clonotype itself: It is unclear where the CDR3 begins or ends on the DNA, so no DNA is shown, and the CDR3 is as TCRdb lists it. The chain couples TRBV7-8 to TRBJ1-1; TRBD1, as called in the table, went unchecked against the DNA. CDR1 SGHVS and CDR2 FQNEAQ come from the germline V gene. 23 amino acids form the CDR3, both terminal residues included. CDR3 sequence: CASSFYICSARTQGVKPDTEAFF.

In its sample, this clonotype was seen many times. The CDR3 nucleotides are TGCAGCGTTTCCGGGACAGGAGCCAATCAGCCCCAGCATTTT. Translation: CSVSGTGANQPQHF. The chain uses TRBV29-1 and TRBJ1-5; the match to TRBD1 covers 8 bases. Trimming cost V 5 bases and J 3 bases; bases outside gene matches: 6. The CDR3 has 14 amino acids. CDR1 is SQVTM, CDR2 ANQGSEA, per germline.

This chain links TRBV2 with TRBJ1-1, with 9 bases matching TRBD1. After removal of 4 bases from V and 6 bases from J, the junction contained 6 bases not matched to a gene. There are 14 residues in the CDR3. From germline, CDR1 is SNHLY and CDR2 FYNNEI. CDR3: CASSGDRVSPEAFF. The CDR3 region has the DNA TGTGCCAGCAGTGGGGACAGGGTGAGCCCTGAAGCTTTCTTT.

The chain links TRBV20-1 to TRBJ2-7, with 8 positions matching TRBD2. There are 15 residues in the CDR3. J gave up 2 bases and V 0 bases, and 6 bases lay outside the gene matches. Germline V CDR1 and CDR2: DFQATT, SNEGSKA (reference sequence). This chain's CDR3 is CSARDRGRLTYEQYF. DNA for the CDR3: TGCAGTGCTAGAGATCGCGGGAGGCTAACCTACGAGCAGTACTTC.

In its sample, this clonotype was seen many times. The chain carries TRBV7-9 and TRBJ2-7, with D uncertain. Deletions cut 5 bases from V and 5 bases from J, with 7 bases between. This CDR3 has 11 residues. Per germline, CDR1 SEHNR and CDR2 FQNEAQ (reference sequence). The CDR3 nucleotides read TGTGCCAGCAGCACCTCTAACGAGCAGTACTTC. Translating it yields CASSTSNEQYF.

This clonotype was found many times. The rearrangement links TRBV5-5 to TRBJ1-2; no clear D. Germline lookup yields CDR1 SGHKS and CDR2 YYEKEE (reference sequence). V was clipped by 0 bases and J by 1 base, with 10 bases between them. The CDR3 contains 15 residues. CDR3 in DNA: TGTGCCAGCAGCTTGGAGAACCGCTATAACTATGGCTACACCTTC. The encoded protein is CASSLENRYNYGYTF.

The genes are TRBV15 and TRBJ2-6; tentatively, D is TRBD2 (6 bases). The CDR3 consists of 18 residues. From germline, CDR1 is LNHNV and CDR2 YYDKDF (reference sequence). Trimming stripped 1 base from V and 0 bases from J, with 13 bases between. The DNA of the CDR3 is TGTGCCACCAGCAGAGGGACGGGAGCCCTCTCTGGGGCCAACGTCCTGACTTTC. It translates to CATSRGTGALSGANVLTF.

At least ten counts were recorded for this clonotype. The chain combines TRBV7-2 with TRBJ1-4; maybe TRBD1 (5 bases). V lost 6 bases and J lost 5, with 10 bases in between. The germline CDR1 and CDR2 sequences are SGHTA and FQGNSA. This CDR3 comprises 13 residues. This CDR3 reads CASRGDPNEKLFF. CDR3 DNA: TGTGCCAGCAGGGGGGACCCGAATGAAAAACTGTTTTTT.

This clonotype was observed a few times. The chain combines TRBV10-3 with TRBJ1-1; a weak D match, TRBD1 (5 bases). The CDR3 covers 12 residues. The V end lost 8 bases, the J end lost 4 bases, and 11 bases lay between the germline ends. CDR1 and CDR2 from the germline V gene are ENHRY and SYGVKD. In DNA, the CDR3 is TGTGCCATCGGCGAGGGGACCACTGAAGCTTTCTTT. It is translated as CAIGEGTTEAFF.

The chain couples TRBV7-3 to TRBJ2-7, with 10 bases lining up with TRBD2. In germline, CDR1 is SGHTA, CDR2 FQGTGA. Trimming at V came to 5 bases and at J to 6 bases, leaving 10 bases not matched to a gene. There are 15 residues in the CDR3. The CDR3 sequence is CASSKTASGSSEQYF. Written as DNA, the CDR3 is TGTGCCAGCAGCAAGACGGCTAGCGGGAGTTCCGAGCAGTACTTC.

This clonotype has ten or more counts. The J gene is TRBJ2-3, the V gene TRBV2; TRBD1 matches at 8 bases. CDR1 SNHLY and CDR2 FYNNEI come from the germline V gene. Losses at the gene ends were 5 bases for V and 4 bases for J; bases not matched to a gene: 5. The CDR3 spans 14 residues. CDR3 in DNA: TGTGCCAGCAGTCAGGGGGCGAGCGCAGATACGCAGTATTTT. Translated, it gives CASSQGASADTQYF.

This clonotype was seen repeatedly, ten times or more. The V and J genes are TRBV3-1 and TRBJ1-2; D remains ambiguous. The CDR3 covers 13 residues. V was trimmed by 2 bases and J by 13 bases, leaving 17 bases between them. Germline assignment: CDR1 LGHDT and CDR2 YNNKEL (reference sequence). The CDR3 protein is CASSQFEYSLATF. CDR3 DNA sequence: TGTGCCAGCAGCCAATTTGAGTACAGCCTCGCCACCTTC.

The sample holds many counts of this clonotype. This chain joins TRBV5-4 and TRBJ1-4; D may be TRBD1 (5 bases). Germline CDR1 reads SGHNT; CDR2 reads YYREEE (reference sequence). This CDR3 spans 13 amino acids. The germline V and J ends were trimmed by 0 bases and 11 bases, with 11 bases remaining between them. The CDR3 loop is CASSLEPRDKLFF. The CDR3 nucleotides are TGTGCCAGCAGCTTGGAACCTCGGGACAAACTGTTTTTT.

The rearrangement uses TRBV9 and TRBJ1-6; D gene uncertain. Germline V gene sequence: CDR1 SGDLS, CDR2 YYNGEE. This CDR3 has 17 residues. V was trimmed by 1 base and J by 0 bases, leaving 11 bases between them. CDR3 coding DNA: TGTGCCAGCAGCGTATCGCCTTGGGGCTCCTATAATTCACCCCTCCACTTT. Amino acid sequence: CASSVSPWGSYNSPLHF.

This clonotype came up many times. V usage is TRBV7-2 and J usage is TRBJ1-4; a possible D gene is TRBD1 (5 bases). V lost 1 base and J lost 7, with 13 bases in between. This CDR3 is 15 amino acids long. Per germline, CDR1 SGHTA and CDR2 FQGNSA. The DNA for the CDR3 is TGTGCCAGCAGCTTAGGGTTGGTTAGGGGTGAAAAACTGTTTTTT. The encoded protein is CASSLGLVRGEKLFF.

This clonotype has a single count. At one end the junction does not follow the germline gene, possibly because of a read error. The genes are TRBV7-4 and TRBJ2-7; 9 bases are a match to TRBD1. The CDR3 has 13 residues. CDR1 and CDR2 (germline): SGHVT, SQSDAQ. Written as DNA, the CDR3 is TGTGCCAGCAGTTCCGGACAGGGGTACGAGCAGCACTTC. Amino acids: CASSSGQGYEQHF.

There are many counts of this clonotype. The V and J genes are TRBV20-1 and TRBJ2-7; D ambiguous. The CDR3 covers 12 residues. Germline loops: CDR1 DFQATT, CDR2 SNEGSKA (reference sequence). V was cut by 6 bases and J by 0 bases, with 9 bases left in between. The CDR3 loop is CSARSDSYEQYF. Written as DNA, the CDR3 is TGCAGTGCCCGTTCCGACTCCTACGAGCAGTACTTC.

This clonotype came up many times. The genes are TRBV4-1 and TRBJ2-7; 9 positions match TRBD1. The CDR3 consists of 16 residues. Germline V gene lookup returns CDR1 MGHRA and CDR2 YSYEKL. After removal of 2 bases from V and 4 bases from J, the junction contained 9 bases not matched to a gene. The CDR3 sequence: CASSQLPGQGLYEQYF. The CDR3 DNA sequence: TGCGCCAGCAGCCAATTACCGGGACAGGGTCTGTACGAGCAGTACTTC.

Many counts were recorded for this clonotype. The chain's CDR3 is CASSPGGETEAFF. CDR3 DNA: TGTGCCAGCAGTCCAGGGGGCGAGACTGAAGCTTTCTTT. This chain joins TRBV6-2 or TRBV6-3 and TRBJ1-1, with 8 bases identical to TRBD1. Looked up from germline, CDR1 is MNHEY and CDR2 is SVGEGT. After removal of 5 bases from V and 5 bases from J, the junction contained 4 bases not matched to a gene. The CDR3 is 13 residues long.